A single sample gave rise to the 17 T cell receptor beta chains below, sequenced in a study of shared clonotypes between healthy human individuals. The protocol was immunoSEQ multiplex PCR, while the TCRdb copy is restricted to in-frame clones and leaves out a portion. This sample has some 2.1 million clones, with around 96% found just once. Naive CD8 cells were CD45RO-negative, positively selected for CCR7, excluding terminally differentiated effector memory CD45RA+ cells. Sequencing was performed on naive CD8+ T cells sorted from blood. All receptors come from a man between 18 and 29 years old in good health.

This chain uses TRBV10-1 with TRBJ1-4, with a weak D call TRBD1 (5 bases). Trimming stripped 2 bases from V and 10 bases from J, with 17 bases between. CDR3 length: 15 amino acids. Per germline, CDR1 WNHNN and CDR2 SYGVQD (reference sequence). CDR3 in amino acids: CASSEVAGLDGKLFF. CDR3 DNA sequence: TGCGCCAGCAGTGAGGTGGCAGGGCTGGATGGAAAACTGTTTTTT.

The J gene is TRBJ2-1, the V gene TRBV5-6, with D possibly matching TRBD1 (7 bases). V was pared by 0 bases and J by 9 bases, with 13 bases between. Per germline, CDR1 SGHDT and CDR2 YYEEEE. The CDR3 consists of 14 residues. The CDR3 DNA reads TGTGCCAGCAGCTTGGACCTGCAGGGGGGTGAGCAGTTCTTC. Protein: CASSLDLQGGEQFF.

The gene calls are TRBV9 and TRBJ1-3; a possible D gene is TRBD1 (6 bases). Germline loops: CDR1 SGDLS, CDR2 YYNGEE. The CDR3 runs 15 residues. With 2 bases removed from V and 4 bases from J, the gap between germline ends came to 13 bases. The CDR3 nucleotides are TGTGCCAGCAGCGTTTCAGGGGCAGGAGGAAACACCATATATTTT. Translated: CASSVSGAGGNTIYF.

The gene calls are TRBV19 and TRBJ2-7; the match to TRBD2 covers 7 bases. This CDR3 has 15 residues. The V segment lost 5 bases and the J segment 2 bases; nucleotides outside the gene matches: 9. From germline, CDR1 is LNHDA and CDR2 SQIVND (reference sequence). The chain's CDR3 is CASSEDREDPYEQYF. The CDR3 coding sequence is TGTGCCAGTAGTGAAGATCGGGAGGACCCCTACGAGCAGTACTTC.

The chain uses TRBV30 and TRBJ2-1, with D possibly TRBD2 on 5 matching bases. V was shortened by 0 bases and J by 3 bases, with 9 bases between the two germline ends. This CDR3 comprises 14 residues. Germline lookup yields CDR1 GTSNPN and CDR2 SVGIG (reference sequence). The CDR3 nucleotides are TGTGCCTGGAGTGTACTCACTAGCTACAATGAGCAGTTCTTC. Translated: CAWSVLTSYNEQFF.

Of note for this clone: This sample includes further DNA sequences coding for the same CDR3. This CDR3 reads CAWSVGGLTEAFF. The CDR3 bases are TGTGCCTGGAGTGTGGGGGGACTCACTGAAGCTTTCTTT. The chain couples TRBV30 to TRBJ1-1, with a weak D call TRBD1 (5 bases). The germline V and J ends were trimmed by 0 bases and 4 bases, with 9 bases remaining between them. Germline-derived CDR1 and CDR2 are GTSNPN and SVGIG (reference sequence). This CDR3 contains 13 residues.

About this clone: The same CDR3 is also encoded by other DNA sequences in this sample. The rearrangement links TRBV27 to TRBJ1-2; 11 bases agree with TRBD1. The CDR3 spans 15 residues. Trimming cost V 2 bases and J 5 bases; bases outside gene matches: 4. Germline V gene data show CDR1 as MNHEY and CDR2 as SMNVEV (reference sequence). Here the CDR3 DNA reads TGTGCCAGCAGTTTAGGGACAGGGGGGAGGTATGGCTACACCTTC. Translation gives CASSLGTGGRYGYTF.

The chain uses TRBV4-1 and TRBJ2-2; maybe TRBD2 (6 bases). Trimming pared 1 base from V and 8 bases from J, leaving 11 bases between. CDR3 length equals 14 residues. Germline loops: CDR1 MGHRA, CDR2 YSYEKL. Written as DNA, the CDR3 is TGCGCCAGCAGCCAAGGAGGGCTAGCGGGGGAGCTGTTTTTT. Translated, it gives CASSQGGLAGELFF.

This sequence joins TRBV4-3 and TRBJ1-2, with D possibly matching TRBD1 (5 bases). CDR1 is LGHNA and CDR2 is YSLEER in the germline V gene. The CDR3 is 18 residues long. The V end was cut by 0 bases, the J end by 7 bases, with 24 bases between. Here the CDR3 reads CASSQESAGTVYSGGYTF. DNA for the CDR3: TGCGCCAGCAGCCAAGAAAGCGCCGGGACTGTTTATTCTGGTGGCTACACCTTC.

The chain employs TRBV7-9 and TRBJ2-7; D is ambiguous. With 5 bases removed from V and 4 bases from J, the gap between germline ends came to 15 bases. Germline loops: CDR1 SEHNR, CDR2 FQNEAQ (reference sequence). The CDR3 extends over 14 amino acids. CDR3 in DNA: TGTGCCAGCAGCCCCCCCGCACCGGCTTACGAGCAGTACTTC. Translation: CASSPPAPAYEQYF. Full variable domain (remainder filled in from reference TRBV7-9 and TRBJ2-7): DTGVSQNPRHKITKRGQNVTFRCDPISEHNRLYWYRQTLGQGPEFLTYFQNEAQLEKSRLLSDRFSAERPKGSFSTLEIQRTEQGDSAMYLCASSPPAPAYEQYFGPGTRLTVT.

The chain uses TRBV5-1 and TRBJ2-7; TRBD2 matches 11 bases. The trim removed 2 bases at V and 4 bases at J, leaving 2 bases unmatched. The CDR3 loop spans 14 amino acids. CDR1 and CDR2 (germline): SGHRS, YFSETQ. The DNA for the CDR3 is TGCGCCAGCAGCTTTGCTAGCGGGGGGTACGAGCAGTACTTC. Translation gives CASSFASGGYEQYF.

This clone was counted once. The chain carries TRBV6-1 and TRBJ2-7; 7 bases are shared with TRBD2. Looked up from germline, CDR1 is MNHNS and CDR2 is SASEGT. The CDR3 is 16 amino acids. Germline trimming cut 2 bases from V and 2 bases from J; bases unmatched to any gene: 9. Here the CDR3 reads CASSEFGGEGAYEQYF. The CDR3 DNA reads TGTGCCAGCAGTGAATTCGGCGGGGAGGGCGCCTACGAGCAGTACTTC.

The chain joins TRBV4-3 to TRBJ1-4; D is unclear. The CDR3 totals 16 residues. CDR1 LGHNA and CDR2 YSLEER come from the germline V gene. V was trimmed by 1 base and J by 6 bases, leaving 15 bases between them. The CDR3 coding sequence is TGCGCCAGCAGCCAAGTTGGAGGGAAGGCTGATGAAAAACTGTTTTTT. As protein: CASSQVGGKADEKLFF.

A note on this clone: Other DNA sequences in this sample translate to the same CDR3. V and J are TRBV11-2 and TRBJ2-7, with TRBD2 as a possible D gene (6 bases). Between the trimmed V and J ends, which lost 3 bases and 3 bases, there was a span of 9 bases. Germline V gives CDR1 SGHAT, CDR2 FQNNGV. The CDR3 is 13 amino acids. As DNA, the CDR3 is TGTGCCAGCAGCTTGGAGGGATTCTACGAGCAGTACTTC. Its translation is CASSLEGFYEQYF.

The rearrangement uses TRBV27 and TRBJ1-6; tentatively, D is TRBD1 (6 bases). This CDR3 spans 14 amino acids. Trimming removed 5 bases at V and 6 bases at J, with 11 bases between. CDR1 and CDR2 from the germline V gene are MNHEY and SMNVEV (reference sequence). CDR3: CASSPRQVNSPLHF. The CDR3 nucleotides read TGTGCCAGCAGTCCCCGACAGGTTAATTCACCCCTCCACTTT.

V and J are TRBV4-1 and TRBJ2-1; possible D gene TRBD2, 5 bases. The CDR3 totals 18 residues. The germline CDR1 and CDR2 sequences are MGHRA and YSYEKL. V lost 4 bases, J lost 3 bases, and 22 bases lay in between. The CDR3 region is CASSPKGVVGVGYNEQFF. The CDR3 coding sequence is TGCGCCAGCAGCCCAAAAGGAGTGGTGGGAGTCGGCTACAATGAGCAGTTCTTC.

The V and J genes are TRBV2 and TRBJ1-2; TRBD1 aligns across 8 bases. V trimming: 1 base; J trimming: 0 bases; junction bases outside the gene matches: 10. Germline V CDR1 and CDR2: SNHLY, FYNNEI. The CDR3 runs 18 residues. CDR3 sequence: CASSEGLGQAGTNYGYTF. CDR3 in DNA: TGTGCCAGCAGTGAAGGGTTGGGACAGGCGGGAACTAACTATGGCTACACCTTC.